The present entry profiles one T cell receptor beta chain with its context. A much larger clone differs by one base, so this may be a read error. The CDR3 spans 11 residues. Germline-derived CDR1 and CDR2 are DFQATT and SNEGSKA (reference sequence). The protocol attached unique molecular identifiers to individual cDNA molecules. Using its own MiXCR run on the 5' RACE reads, TCRdb lists one record per CDR3 protein. Here the sample spans over 50,000 distinct CDR3 sequences, approximately 12% being singletons. The sample belongs to a study of early T cells in non-severe SARS-CoV-2 infection. The rearrangement links TRBV20-1 to TRBJ2-5; TRBD2 is a possible D gene (6 bases). The origin of this receptor is an adult who was a healthcare worker with PCR-confirmed SARS-CoV-2 infection or an uninfected control (not recorded which). Input material: whole blood. This CDR3 reads CSDRAGGTQYF. The CDR3 DNA sequence: TGCAGTGATAGAGCGGGCGGGACCCAGTACTTC.